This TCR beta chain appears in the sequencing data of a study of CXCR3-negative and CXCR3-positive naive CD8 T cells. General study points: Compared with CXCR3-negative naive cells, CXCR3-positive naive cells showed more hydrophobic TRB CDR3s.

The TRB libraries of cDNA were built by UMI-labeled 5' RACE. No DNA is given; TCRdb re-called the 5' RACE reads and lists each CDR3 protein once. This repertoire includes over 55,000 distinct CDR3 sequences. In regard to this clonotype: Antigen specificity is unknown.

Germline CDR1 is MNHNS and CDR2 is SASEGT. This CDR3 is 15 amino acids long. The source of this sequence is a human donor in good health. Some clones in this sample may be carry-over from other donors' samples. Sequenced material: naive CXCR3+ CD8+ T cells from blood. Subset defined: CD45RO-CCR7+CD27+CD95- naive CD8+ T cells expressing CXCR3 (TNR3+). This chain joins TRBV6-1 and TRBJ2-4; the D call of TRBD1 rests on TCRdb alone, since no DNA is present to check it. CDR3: CASREGPGAKNIQYF.